Here is one T cell receptor (beta chain) with its context. This sample is part of a study of blood T cell repertoires in COVID-19. Across the study: Specimens from acute and convalescent COVID-19 originated in the United States, Italy and Spain. T cells, B-cell-depleted T cells, or PBMCs supplied cDNA or gDNA.

This CDR3 has 17 amino acids. The germline V gene encodes CDR1 MDHEN and CDR2 SYDVKM. J was trimmed by 2 bases and V by 5 bases; bases with no gene match: 11. Authors' methods: By means of reference gene primer amplification, nucleated cell counts were estimated. Assay: immunoSEQ multiplex PCR; the TCRdb copy retains only in-frame clones and omits some. The D gene and trimming were derived from the DNA, and the V and J assignments and clone size from that table. The sample consists of about 210,000 clones, about 90% of them appearing once. The source of this sequence is a man under 40 with acute or convalescent COVID-19. Specimen: peripheral blood. This chain links TRBV28 with TRBJ2-3; TRBD2 agrees at 9 bases. CDR3 nucleotide sequence: TGTGCCAGCAGTCGCGGGGGGGCTAGGTACCCCACAGATACGCAGTATTTT. Amino acids: CASSRGGARYPTDTQYF.